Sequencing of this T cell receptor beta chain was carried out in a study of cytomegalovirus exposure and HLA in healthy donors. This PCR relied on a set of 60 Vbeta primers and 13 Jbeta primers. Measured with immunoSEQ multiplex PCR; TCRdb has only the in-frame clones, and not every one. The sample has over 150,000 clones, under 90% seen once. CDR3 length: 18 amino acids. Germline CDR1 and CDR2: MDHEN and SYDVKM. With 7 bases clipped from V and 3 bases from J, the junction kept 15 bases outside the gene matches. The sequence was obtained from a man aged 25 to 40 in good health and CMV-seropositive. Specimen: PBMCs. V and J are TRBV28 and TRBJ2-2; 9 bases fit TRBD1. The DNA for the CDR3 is TGTGCCAGCACCACAGTGATTCCGGGACAGGGATACACCGGGGAGCTGTTTTTT. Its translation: CASTTVIPGQGYTGELFF.